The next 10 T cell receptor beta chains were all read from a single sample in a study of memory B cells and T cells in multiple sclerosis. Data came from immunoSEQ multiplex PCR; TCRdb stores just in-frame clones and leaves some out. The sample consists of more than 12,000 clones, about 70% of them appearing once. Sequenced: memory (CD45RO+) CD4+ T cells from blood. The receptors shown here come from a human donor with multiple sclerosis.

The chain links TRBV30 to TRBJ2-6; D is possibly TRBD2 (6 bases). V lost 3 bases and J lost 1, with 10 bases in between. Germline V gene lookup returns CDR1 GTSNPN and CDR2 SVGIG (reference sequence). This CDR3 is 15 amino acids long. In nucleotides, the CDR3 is TGTGCCTGGAGCGGGAGCTGGTCTGGGGCCAACGTCCTGACTTTC. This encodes CAWSGSWSGANVLTF.

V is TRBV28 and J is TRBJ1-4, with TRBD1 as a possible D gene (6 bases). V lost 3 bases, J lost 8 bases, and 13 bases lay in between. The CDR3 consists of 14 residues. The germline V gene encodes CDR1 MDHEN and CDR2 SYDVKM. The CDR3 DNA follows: TGTGCCAGCAGTTTCAGCAGGGGAATAGAAAAACTGTTTTTT. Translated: CASSFSRGIEKLFF.

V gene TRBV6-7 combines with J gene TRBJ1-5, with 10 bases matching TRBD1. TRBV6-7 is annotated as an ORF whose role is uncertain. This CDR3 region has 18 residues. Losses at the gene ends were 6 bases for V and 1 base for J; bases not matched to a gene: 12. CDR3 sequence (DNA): TGTGCCAGCAGCCTTGGGGACAGGGGATCCAGCAGCAATCAGCCCCAGCATTTT. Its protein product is CASSLGDRGSSSNQPQHF.

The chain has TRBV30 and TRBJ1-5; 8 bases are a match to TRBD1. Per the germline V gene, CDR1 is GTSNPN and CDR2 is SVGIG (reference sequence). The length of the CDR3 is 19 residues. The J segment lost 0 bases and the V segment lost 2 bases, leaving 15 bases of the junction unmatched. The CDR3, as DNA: TGTGCCTGGAGTCGACAGGGGCCTGGCTCAAGGTATAGCAATCAGCCCCAGCATTTT. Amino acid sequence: CAWSRQGPGSRYSNQPQHF.

As DNA, the CDR3 is TGTGCTAGTGGCCAGCGGGGGGGCGAGGCCAATGAGCAGTTCTTC. This gives the protein CASGQRGGEANEQFF. J is TRBJ2-1 and V is TRBV12-5; TRBD2 aligns across 10 bases. Unmatched junction bases numbered 8, after V lost 6 bases and J lost 6 bases. Germline CDR1 and CDR2: LGHNT and FRNRAP. CDR3 length: 15 amino acids.

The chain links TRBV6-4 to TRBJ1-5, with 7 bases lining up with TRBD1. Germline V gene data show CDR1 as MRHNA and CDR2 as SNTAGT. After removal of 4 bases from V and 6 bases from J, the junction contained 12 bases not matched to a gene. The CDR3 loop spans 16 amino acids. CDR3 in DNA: TGTGCCAGCAGTGGCCGGGACAGTGCCTTGGGTCAGCCCCAGCATTTT. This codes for CASSGRDSALGQPQHF.

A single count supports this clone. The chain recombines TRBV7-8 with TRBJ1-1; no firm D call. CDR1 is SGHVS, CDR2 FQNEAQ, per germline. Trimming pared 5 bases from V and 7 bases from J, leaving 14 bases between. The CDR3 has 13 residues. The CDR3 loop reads CASSTSLAGEAFF. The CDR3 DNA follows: TGTGCCAGCAGCACTTCTCTCGCTGGTGAAGCTTTCTTT. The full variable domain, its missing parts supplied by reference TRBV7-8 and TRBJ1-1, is GAGVSQSPRYKVAKRGQDVALRCDPISGHVSLFWYQQALGQGPEFLTYFQNEAQLDKSGLPSDRFFAERPEGSVSTLKIQRTQQEDSAVYLCASSTSLAGEAFFGQGTRLTVV.

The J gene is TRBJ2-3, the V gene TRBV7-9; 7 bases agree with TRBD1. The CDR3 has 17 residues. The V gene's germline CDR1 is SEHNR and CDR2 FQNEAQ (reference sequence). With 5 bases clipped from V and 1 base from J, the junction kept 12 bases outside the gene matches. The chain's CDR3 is CASSLDRSRGRTDTQYF. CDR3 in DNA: TGTGCCAGCAGCCTGGATCGATCAAGGGGGCGCACAGATACGCAGTATTTT.

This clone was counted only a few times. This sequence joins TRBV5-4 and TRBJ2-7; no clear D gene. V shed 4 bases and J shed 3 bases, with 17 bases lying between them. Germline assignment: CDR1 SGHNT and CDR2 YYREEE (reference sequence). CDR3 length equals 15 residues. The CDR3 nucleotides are TGTGCCAGCAGCCAAATGGGCCCAGCCAGCTACGAGCAGTACTTC. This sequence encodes CASSQMGPASYEQYF.

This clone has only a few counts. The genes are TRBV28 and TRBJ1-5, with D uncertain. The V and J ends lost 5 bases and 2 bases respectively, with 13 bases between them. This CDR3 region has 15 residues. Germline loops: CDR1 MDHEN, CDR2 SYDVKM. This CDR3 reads CASSKPLGGNQPQHF. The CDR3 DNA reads TGTGCCAGCAGTAAGCCTCTGGGAGGCAATCAGCCCCAGCATTTT. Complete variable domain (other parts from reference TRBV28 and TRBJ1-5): DVKVTQSSRYLVKRTGEKVFLECVQDMDHENMFWYRQDPGLGLRLIYFSYDVKMKEKGDIPEGYSVSREKKERFSLILESASTNQTSMYLCASSKPLGGNQPQHFGDGTRLSIL.